Each of the 32 T cell receptor beta chains below was sequenced from the same sample in a study of blood T cell repertoires in COVID-19. Assay used: immunoSEQ multiplex PCR; TCRdb lists only in-frame clones, some missing. The table shows tens of thousands of clones, with 83% occurring only once. Sequencing used peripheral blood. Receptor source: a woman at least 80 years old with acute or convalescent COVID-19.

The V and J genes are TRBV11-2 and TRBJ1-1; D unclear. V was clipped by 4 bases and J by 4 bases, with 10 bases between them. There are 13 residues in the CDR3. The germline CDR1 and CDR2 sequences are SGHAT and FQNNGV. The CDR3 here is CASSSPGVTEAFF. The CDR3, as DNA: TGTGCCAGCAGCTCCCCGGGAGTCACTGAAGCTTTCTTT.

The chain combines TRBV28 with TRBJ2-7; TRBD2 might be the D (5 bases). The V gene's germline CDR1 is MDHEN and CDR2 SYDVKM. V was shortened by 6 bases and J by 3 bases, with 18 bases between the two germline ends. The CDR3 sequence is 15 residues long. The CDR3, as DNA: TGTGCCAGCAGGGGCGGACTGGGGAACCACTACGAGCAGTACTTC. It specifies CASRGGLGNHYEQYF.

The CDR3 nucleotides read TGTGCCAGCAGTGAACGGGCAGGGGTAGGCCAGCCCCAGCATTTT. Its protein is CASSERAGVGQPQHF. The V call is TRBV6-1, the J call TRBJ1-5, with D possibly matching TRBD1 (6 bases). The CDR3 covers 15 residues. Per the germline V gene, CDR1 is MNHNS and CDR2 is SASEGT. Trimming removed 2 bases from V and 7 bases from J, with 15 bases in between.

V is TRBV28 and J is TRBJ1-4; 7 nucleotides line up with TRBD1. V gave up 10 bases and J gave up 5 bases; unmatched junction bases: 7. Germline-derived CDR1 and CDR2 are MDHEN and SYDVKM. This CDR3 contains 13 residues. CDR3 residues: CAIQDRVNEKLFF. DNA of the CDR3: TGTGCCATACAAGACAGGGTCAATGAAAAACTGTTTTTT.

J is TRBJ2-1 and V is TRBV7-9; tentatively, D is TRBD1 (6 bases). This CDR3 is 17 amino acids long. Trimming took off 5 bases at V and 6 bases at J, with 23 bases between the two ends. Germline V gives CDR1 SEHNR, CDR2 FQNEAQ (reference sequence). Here the CDR3 DNA reads TGTGCCAGCAGCGGGAAGGGCTCGGACAGTTCGGGCAATGAGCAGTTCTTC. Translated: CASSGKGSDSSGNEQFF. Complete variable domain (other parts from reference TRBV7-9 and TRBJ2-1): DTGVSQNPRHKITKRGQNVTFRCDPISEHNRLYWYRQTLGQGPEFLTYFQNEAQLEKSRLLSDRFSAERPKGSFSTLEIQRTEQGDSAMYLCASSGKGSDSSGNEQFFGPGTRLTVL.

The sample holds one count of this clone. The gene calls are TRBV7-6 and TRBJ2-2; the D gene is possibly TRBD2 (7 bases). The CDR3 totals 16 residues. The germline V gene has CDR1 SGHVS and CDR2 FNYEAQ. V was cut by 5 bases and J by 0 bases, with 13 bases left in between. Here the CDR3 reads CASSAGAGPNTGELFF. The CDR3 region has the DNA TGTGCCAGCAGCGCGGGGGCGGGTCCGAACACCGGGGAGCTGTTTTTT. Variable domain in full (rest from reference TRBV7-6 and TRBJ2-2): GAGVSQSPRYKVTKRGQDVALRCDPISGHVSLYWYRQALGQGPEFLTYFNYEAQQDKSGLPNDRFSAERPEGSISTLTIQRTEQRDSAMYRCASSAGAGPNTGELFFGEGSRLTVL.

The chain has TRBV19 and TRBJ2-6, with D unclear. V lost 1 base to trimming and J lost 0 bases, with 7 bases between them. The germline CDR1 and CDR2 sequences are LNHDA and SQIVND (reference sequence). The CDR3 has 16 amino acids. As DNA, the CDR3 is TGTGCCAGTAGTATAGTCGCAGGCTCTGGGGCCAACGTCCTGACTTTC. It codes for CASSIVAGSGANVLTF.

J is TRBJ1-5 and V is TRBV19; D might be TRBD1 (6 bases). The germline V gene encodes CDR1 LNHDA and CDR2 SQIVND (reference sequence). The V end was cut by 3 bases, the J end by 6 bases, with 12 bases between. The CDR3 sequence is 14 residues long. CDR3 sequence: CASSIAGVPQPQHF. CDR3 nucleotides: TGTGCCAGTAGTATTGCAGGGGTCCCTCAGCCCCAGCATTTT.

The V call is TRBV10-2, the J call TRBJ2-7; 7 bases fit TRBD2. Germline V gene lookup returns CDR1 WSHSY and CDR2 SAAADI. The CDR3 runs to 14 residues. V was clipped by 8 bases and J by 0 bases; unmatched bases: 7. The CDR3 DNA reads as TGCGCCAGCTCCGAGCGCGGGAGCTCCTACGAGCAGTACTTC. Translated: CASSERGSSYEQYF.

The V gene is TRBV5-1, the J gene TRBJ1-6, with 7 bases lining up with TRBD1. The CDR3 runs 14 residues. CDR1 and CDR2 from the germline V gene are SGHRS and YFSETQ. With V trimmed by 2 bases and J by 19 bases, 15 bases remained unmatched. CDR3 DNA: TGCGCCAGCAGCTTAGACAGGGAAGTGGCGGAACAACACTTT. Encoded protein: CASSLDREVAEQHF.

The rearrangement links TRBV5-6 to TRBJ2-5; no clear D gene. Between the trimmed V and J ends, which lost 2 bases and 2 bases, there was a span of 7 bases. Per the germline V gene, CDR1 is SGHDT and CDR2 is YYEEEE. The CDR3 runs 13 residues. In nucleotides, the CDR3 is TGTGCCAGCAGCTTCTCGTTTCAAGAGACCCAGTACTTC. Protein sequence: CASSFSFQETQYF. Variable domain in full (rest from reference TRBV5-6 and TRBJ2-5): DAGVTQSPTHLIKTRGQQVTLRCSPKSGHDTVSWYQQALGQGPQFIFQYYEEEERQRGNFPDRFSGHQFPNYSSELNVNALLLGDSALYLCASSFSFQETQYFGPGTRLLVL.

V usage is TRBV3-1 (or the pseudogene TRBV3-2) and J usage is TRBJ2-7; 10 bases agree with TRBD2. CDR1 is LGHDT and CDR2 is YNNKEL in the germline V gene (reference sequence). The V and J ends lost 5 bases and 1 base, in that order; junction bases with no gene match: 5. CDR3 size: 15 residues. The CDR3 sequence is CASSYSSGSSYEQYF. The DNA of the CDR3 is TGTGCCAGCAGCTACTCTAGCGGGAGTTCCTACGAGCAGTACTTC.

The sample holds a few counts of this clone. This chain uses TRBV7-9 with TRBJ2-7; D ambiguous. V lost 3 bases and J 4 bases, leaving 10 bases between the germline ends. This CDR3 contains 13 residues. Germline assignment: CDR1 SEHNR and CDR2 FQNEAQ (reference sequence). For the CDR3, the DNA is TGTGCCAGCAGCTTCCCTACCGAGTACGAGCAGTACTTC. Translation gives CASSFPTEYEQYF.

The rearrangement links TRBV19 to TRBJ2-1, with D possibly TRBD2 on 5 matching bases. The V gene lost 7 bases and the J gene lost 3 bases, with 13 bases spanning the gap. Germline values: CDR1 LNHDA, CDR2 SQIVND (reference sequence). This CDR3 contains 14 residues. CDR3 protein: CASMGVEGYNEQFF. In nucleotides, the CDR3 is TGTGCCAGTATGGGAGTCGAAGGCTACAATGAGCAGTTCTTC.

V and J are TRBV3-1 (or the pseudogene TRBV3-2) and TRBJ2-5, with D possibly matching TRBD1 (6 bases). Germline V gene data show CDR1 as LGHDT and CDR2 as YNNKEL (reference sequence). This CDR3 is built from 15 residues. The V and J ends lost 3 bases and 2 bases respectively, with 13 bases between them. CDR3 sequence: CASSHSPGQQETQYF. Written as DNA, the CDR3 is TGTGCCAGCAGCCACTCACCCGGACAGCAAGAGACCCAGTACTTC.

This clone was counted only a few times. The V and J genes are TRBV18 and TRBJ2-2; 10 nucleotides agree with TRBD1. The CDR3 runs 15 residues. V was pared by 5 bases and J by 4 bases, with 4 bases of the junction left unmatched. Germline assignment: CDR1 KGHSH and CDR2 LQKENI. CDR3 region: CASSTGTGATGELFF. The CDR3 DNA is TGTGCCAGCTCAACCGGGACAGGGGCCACCGGGGAGCTGTTTTTT.

The genes are TRBV7-9 and TRBJ2-7; D remains unclear. This CDR3 comprises 13 residues. Germline lookup yields CDR1 SEHNR and CDR2 FQNEAQ (reference sequence). The V gene lost 1 base and the J gene lost 3 bases, with 7 bases spanning the gap. The CDR3 DNA reads TGTGCCAGCAGCTTAGTCCCACACTACGAGCAGTACTTC. This codes for CASSLVPHYEQYF.

The gene calls are TRBV4-2 and TRBJ2-1, with 8 bases identical to TRBD2. The germline gives CDR1 LGHNA, CDR2 YNFKEQ. V lost 5 bases, J lost 0 bases, and 15 bases stayed unmatched. The CDR3 contains 19 residues. This CDR3 reads CASSLRRGTRWSSYNEQFF. DNA for the CDR3: TGTGCCAGCAGCTTGCGCCGCGGGACTAGATGGAGCTCCTACAATGAGCAGTTCTTC.

This chain joins TRBV5-1 and TRBJ2-3; perhaps TRBD1 as D (6 bases). The CDR3 loop spans 14 amino acids. V dropped 0 bases and J dropped 5 bases, with 10 bases sitting between them. Germline V gene data show CDR1 as SGHRS and CDR2 as YFSETQ. CDR3 bases: TGCGCCAGCAGCTTGGGACAGGTTGAAGATACGCAGTATTTT. It codes for CASSLGQVEDTQYF.

Concerning this clone itself: The same CDR3 also results from other DNA sequences found in this sample. The rearrangement uses TRBV4-1 and TRBJ2-7, with 8 bases fitting TRBD1. The CDR3 runs to 14 residues. Germline V gives CDR1 MGHRA, CDR2 YSYEKL. J gave up 3 bases and V 4 bases, and 5 bases lay outside the gene matches. The CDR3: CASSRGQGSYEQYF. CDR3 DNA: TGCGCCAGCAGCCGCGGACAGGGAAGCTACGAGCAGTACTTC.

This clone has a handful of counts. This chain links TRBV18 with TRBJ2-7; TRBD1 might be the D (5 bases). V lost 5 bases to trimming and J lost 7 bases, with 9 bases between them. Germline CDR1 KGHSH, CDR2 LQKENI. This CDR3 has 11 amino acids. The CDR3 DNA reads TGTGCCAGCTCAGCTTCAGGGGAGCAGTACTTC. Protein product: CASSASGEQYF.

The rearrangement joins TRBV5-1 to TRBJ2-7; 9 bases agree with TRBD2. Trimming removed 1 base from V and 1 base from J; junction bases left unmatched: 9. CDR1 is SGHRS, CDR2 YFSETQ, per germline. The CDR3 consists of 17 residues. The CDR3 spells CASSLSPGLAKSYEQYF. CDR3 nucleotides: TGCGCCAGCAGCTTGTCACCGGGACTAGCAAAATCCTACGAGCAGTACTTC.

The chain recombines TRBV7-2 with TRBJ2-1; 7 nucleotides agree with TRBD2. The junction had 5 bases not matched to a gene; V was cut back by 2 bases and J by 4 bases. Germline V gene sequence: CDR1 SGHTA, CDR2 FQGNSA. This CDR3 region has 15 residues. CDR3 DNA: TGTGCCAGCAGCTTACGCGGGAGCGGTTACAATGAGCAGTTCTTC. Translating it yields CASSLRGSGYNEQFF.

This sequence joins TRBV18 and TRBJ2-7; maybe TRBD1 (5 bases). With 5 bases removed from V and 3 bases from J, the gap between germline ends came to 23 bases. Germline V gene lookup returns CDR1 KGHSH and CDR2 LQKENI. The CDR3 sequence is 17 residues long. CDR3: CASSRSWQGGMDYEQYF. Here the CDR3 DNA reads TGTGCCAGCTCAAGGTCGTGGCAGGGCGGTATGGACTACGAGCAGTACTTC.

The chain employs TRBV21-1 and TRBJ2-3; the D call of TRBD2 is as the table states it, not checked on the DNA. TRBV21-1 is marked as a pseudogene. CDR3 length: 17 amino acids. CDR3 protein: CASSKEILAASTDTQYF. The CDR3 nucleotides are TGTGCCAGCAGCAAAGAGATACTAGCGGCTAGCACAGATACGCAGTATTTT.

J is TRBJ2-3 and V is TRBV15, with 9 bases lining up with TRBD2. V trimming: 5 bases; J trimming: 4 bases; junction bases outside the gene matches: 13. This CDR3 is 17 amino acids long. Per the germline V gene, CDR1 is LNHNV and CDR2 is YYDKDF (reference sequence). CDR3 sequence reads: CATSGGLGREGADTQYF. The CDR3, as DNA: TGTGCCACCAGCGGGGGACTAGGGCGGGAGGGCGCAGATACGCAGTATTTT.

The chain carries TRBV30 and TRBJ1-1; D perhaps matches TRBD1 (5 bases). This CDR3 contains 14 residues. Trimming took off 0 bases at V and 0 bases at J, with 8 bases between the two ends. CDR1 GTSNPN and CDR2 SVGIG come from the germline V gene (reference sequence). The CDR3 DNA reads as TGTGCCTGGAGTGTATCGGGGGTGAACACTGAAGCTTTCTTT. Translated, it gives CAWSVSGVNTEAFF.

This clone has more than one count but fewer than ten. The chain employs TRBV5-1 and TRBJ1-2; no definite D call. The CDR3 has 12 residues. From germline, CDR1 is SGHRS and CDR2 YFSETQ. Between the trimmed V and J ends, which lost 4 bases and 10 bases, there was a span of 14 bases. The CDR3 is CASSPGGEVYTF. DNA for the CDR3: TGCGCCAGCAGCCCGGGTGGGGAGGTCTACACCTTC.

The gene calls are TRBV3-1 (or the pseudogene TRBV3-2) and TRBJ1-2; no clear D. This CDR3 is built from 17 residues. From germline, CDR1 is LGHDT and CDR2 YNNKEL (reference sequence). Between the trimmed V and J ends, which lost 1 base and 0 bases, there was a span of 15 bases. The CDR3 DNA follows: TGTGCCAGCAGCCAAGGCCACCACCCTACAGCTAACTATGGCTACACCTTC. Amino acid sequence: CASSQGHHPTANYGYTF.

The gene calls are TRBV5-1 and TRBJ1-2, with 8 bases aligning to TRBD1. This CDR3 is 13 amino acids long. V lost 1 base, J lost 7 bases, and 3 bases stayed unmatched. In germline, CDR1 is SGHRS, CDR2 YFSETQ. The CDR3 loop is CASSLTTGGGYTF. The CDR3 DNA is TGCGCCAGCAGCTTGACCACAGGGGGTGGCTACACCTTC.

The chain joins TRBV7-9 to TRBJ2-1, with D possibly matching TRBD2 (7 bases). This CDR3 comprises 14 residues. V dropped 7 bases and J dropped 8 bases, with 18 bases sitting between them. The germline V gene has CDR1 SEHNR and CDR2 FQNEAQ (reference sequence). CDR3 sequence: CASTKGGERHEQFF. The CDR3 DNA is TGTGCCAGCACCAAGGGGGGGGAGCGCCATGAGCAGTTCTTC.

This CDR3 is CASSPGNSAETQYF. CDR3 in DNA: TGTGCCAGTAGCCCAGGGAATTCGGCAGAGACCCAGTACTTC. The chain is built from TRBV19 and TRBJ2-5; D might be TRBD1 (5 bases). There are 14 residues in the CDR3. The V and J ends lost 6 bases and 4 bases respectively, with 15 bases between them. Germline CDR1 is LNHDA and CDR2 is SQIVND (reference sequence).